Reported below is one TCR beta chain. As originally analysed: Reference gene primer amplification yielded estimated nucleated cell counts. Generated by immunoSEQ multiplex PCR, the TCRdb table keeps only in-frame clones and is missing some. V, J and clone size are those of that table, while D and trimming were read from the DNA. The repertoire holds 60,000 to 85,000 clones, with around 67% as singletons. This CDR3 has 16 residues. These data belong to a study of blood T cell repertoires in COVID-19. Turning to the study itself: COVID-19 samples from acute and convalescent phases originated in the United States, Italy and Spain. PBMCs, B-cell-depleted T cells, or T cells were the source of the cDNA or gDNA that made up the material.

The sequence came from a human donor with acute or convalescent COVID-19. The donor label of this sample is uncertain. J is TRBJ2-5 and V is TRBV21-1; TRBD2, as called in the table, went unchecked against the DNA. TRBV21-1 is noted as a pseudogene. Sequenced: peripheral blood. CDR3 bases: TGTGCCAGCACTGAACCAAACAAGCGGACTCAAGAGACCCAGTACTTC. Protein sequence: CASTEPNKRTQETQYF.